This TCR beta chain is from a study of T-cell reconstitution after alpha-beta-depleted transplantation in children. V trimming: 3 bases; J trimming: 3 bases; junction bases outside the gene matches: 9. This CDR3 has 15 residues. Per the germline V gene, CDR1 is DFQATT and CDR2 is SNEGSKA (reference sequence). A TCRbeta library incorporating unique molecular identifiers was prepared. TCRdb reprocessed the PCR reads via MiXCR and lists one record per CDR3 protein. Among about 640,000 distinct CDR3 sequences, approximately 16% were seen once, and the ten largest hold 1.1%. This clonotype was recorded at least ten times.

This clonotype was sampled from a human donor who donated a stem cell graft to a child with acute myeloid leukemia. The chain has TRBV20-1 and TRBJ2-7, with 9 bases lining up with TRBD1. This specimen was PBMCs from the stem cell graft donor, taken from the stem cell graft. The CDR3 DNA sequence: TGCAGTGCTAGGGCCGGGACAGGGAATGTCTACGAGCAGTACTTC. Protein: CSARAGTGNVYEQYF.